Below are 24 T cell receptor beta chains sequenced from a single sample in a study of CD8 T cells in ankylosing spondylitis. TCRdb reprocessed the 5' RACE reads via MiXCR and lists one record per CDR3 protein. The sample lists approximately 100,000 distinct CDR3 sequences, almost 8.5% seen once, with around 10% in the top ten. Sequencing was performed on blood, either unsorted or a sorted T cell fraction (not recorded which). The receptors were gathered from a male donor with ankylosing spondylitis or in good health (not recorded which).

This clonotype occurred many times. The rearrangement uses TRBV10-3 and TRBJ1-4; TRBD1 aligns across 7 bases. The germline V gene encodes CDR1 ENHRY and CDR2 SYGVKD. This CDR3 spans 14 amino acids. J lost 6 bases, V lost 6 bases, and 7 bases had no gene match. Written as DNA, the CDR3 is TGTGCCATCAGGAAGACAGGGCAGGATGAAAAACTGTTTTTT. This codes for CAIRKTGQDEKLFF.

This clonotype has ten or more counts. The genes are TRBV19 and TRBJ1-2, with 10 bases matching TRBD1. V shed 3 bases and J 4 bases; nucleotides not matched to a gene: 5. Germline loops: CDR1 LNHDA, CDR2 SQIVND (reference sequence). The CDR3 totals 15 residues. CDR3 residues: CASSIGRTGGYGYTF. In DNA form, the CDR3 reads TGTGCCAGTAGTATCGGAAGGACAGGGGGCTATGGCTACACCTTC.

This clonotype has ten or more counts. The V and J genes are TRBV4-2 and TRBJ1-1; D remains unclear. The CDR3 has 14 residues. CDR1 is LGHNA and CDR2 is YNFKEQ in the germline V gene. The V end was cut by 5 bases, the J end by 3 bases, with 13 bases between. CDR3 loop: CASSAAVRDTEAFF. CDR3 bases: TGTGCCAGCAGCGCCGCCGTTAGGGACACTGAAGCTTTCTTT.

This clonotype was counted ten times or more. The chain combines TRBV6-2 or TRBV6-3 with TRBJ1-5; 7 positions match TRBD1. Germline V gives CDR1 MNHEY, CDR2 SVGEGT. The CDR3 is 15 amino acids. V gave up 4 bases and J gave up 3 bases; unmatched junction bases: 6. CDR3 DNA sequence: TGTGCCAGCAGTTCGAGTGACAGGGACAATCAGCCCCAGCATTTT. Translated, it gives CASSSSDRDNQPQHF.

This clonotype showed up many times. This rearrangement joins TRBV20-1 to TRBJ1-5, with D hard to call. Germline CDR1 DFQATT, CDR2 SNEGSKA (reference sequence). V was pared by 6 bases and J by 5 bases, with 17 bases between. This CDR3 is 14 amino acids long. The CDR3 bases are TGCAGTGCGGTCAGAACACCTTCTTATCAGCCCCAGCATTTT. Translating gives CSAVRTPSYQPQHF.

This clonotype was detected ten times or more. V is TRBV29-1 and J is TRBJ2-1; D not resolved. The CDR3 covers 12 residues. Germline loops: CDR1 SQVTM, CDR2 ANQGSEA. The V end lost 6 bases, the J end lost 6 bases, and 12 bases lay between the germline ends. Written as DNA, the CDR3 is TGCAGCGTCTCCGGAACAGTCAATGAGCAGTTCTTC. Its translation: CSVSGTVNEQFF.

There are many counts of this clonotype. The rearrangement uses TRBV12-3 or TRBV12-4 and TRBJ2-7, with D perhaps given as TRBD1 or TRBD2 (5 bases each). V was clipped by 9 bases and J by 0 bases, with 12 bases between them. The CDR3 spans 13 residues. The CDR3 protein is CASGGTVSYEQYF. The CDR3 bases are TGTGCCAGTGGTGGGACGGTCTCCTACGAGCAGTACTTC.

Ten or more counts support this clonotype. The CDR3 coding sequence is TGCAGTGCTAGAGATCTCGCAGGGAGTTTTGCCAATGAGCAGTTCTTC. This codes for CSARDLAGSFANEQFF. The rearrangement links TRBV20-1 to TRBJ2-1, with D perhaps matching TRBD1 or TRBD2 (5 bases each). The CDR3 totals 16 residues. CDR1 DFQATT and CDR2 SNEGSKA come from the germline V gene (reference sequence). Trimming stripped 0 bases from V and 6 bases from J, with 18 bases between.

The chain couples TRBV11-2 to TRBJ1-5; D is perhaps TRBD1 (6 bases). The CDR3 extends over 18 amino acids. Deletions cut 1 base from V and 3 bases from J, with 19 bases between. Per germline, CDR1 SGHAT and CDR2 FQNNGV. The CDR3 protein is CASSLVGTGGVFNQPQHF. The DNA of the CDR3 is TGTGCCAGCAGCTTAGTGGGCACGGGGGGCGTTTTCAATCAGCCCCAGCATTTT.

This clonotype was recorded many times. The gene calls are TRBV24-1 and TRBJ1-1, with TRBD1 as a possible D gene (5 bases). V was pared by 6 bases and J by 1 base, with 11 bases between. In germline, CDR1 is KGHDR, CDR2 SFDVKD. This CDR3 region has 14 residues. CDR3 sequence: CATSRLGQNTEAFF. CDR3 nucleotides: TGTGCCACCAGTAGGCTCGGACAGAACACTGAAGCTTTCTTT.

Many counts were recorded for this clonotype. The CDR3 loop reads CASSQRTGELFF. For the CDR3, the DNA is TGCGCCAGCAGCCAAAGAACCGGGGAGCTGTTTTTT. The J gene is TRBJ2-2, the V gene TRBV4-1; no clear D. V was pared by 2 bases and J by 5 bases, with 3 bases between. This CDR3 contains 12 residues. Germline CDR1 and CDR2: MGHRA and YSYEKL.

This clonotype was observed at least ten times. The rearrangement joins TRBV7-2 to TRBJ1-3; D is uncertain. V lost 5 bases and J lost 4, with 15 bases in between. The CDR3 sequence is 15 residues long. The germline gives CDR1 SGHTA, CDR2 FQGNSA. Here the CDR3 DNA reads TGTGCCAGCAGCCCCGGGCCCCAGAGGGGAAACACCATATATTTT. Its translation is CASSPGPQRGNTIYF.

The chain is built from TRBV12-3 or TRBV12-4 and TRBJ2-5, with 8 bases fitting TRBD2. Germline trimming cut 5 bases from V and 3 bases from J; bases unmatched to any gene: 2. CDR3 size: 13 residues. The CDR3 loop reads CASSPGLEETQYF. DNA of the CDR3: TGTGCCAGCAGTCCGGGACTAGAAGAGACCCAGTACTTC.

This clonotype was detected ten times or more. J is TRBJ2-3 and V is TRBV4-3, with 11 bases fitting TRBD2. The J segment lost 2 bases and the V segment lost 3 bases, leaving 4 bases of the junction unmatched. The germline V gene encodes CDR1 LGHNA and CDR2 YSLEER. This CDR3 comprises 16 residues. This chain's CDR3 is CASSQATSGDTDTQYF. The CDR3, as DNA: TGCGCCAGCAGCCAGGCGACTAGCGGGGACACAGATACGCAGTATTTT.

Many counts were recorded for this clonotype. The junction departs from the called germline gene at one end, perhaps through a read error. The chain employs TRBV9 and TRBJ2-1; 8 nucleotides match TRBD2. The CDR3 has 14 amino acids. Germline V gene lookup returns CDR1 SGDLS and CDR2 YYNGEE. Here the CDR3 DNA reads TGTGCCAGCAGCGTGAGCGGGAGCTACTATGAGCAGTTCTTC. This translates into CASSVSGSYYEQFF.

This clonotype appeared many times. The V call is TRBV12-3 or TRBV12-4, the J call TRBJ2-7; TRBD1 might be the D (5 bases). Trimming took 4 bases from V and 6 from J, leaving 10 bases between them. This CDR3 is 12 amino acids long. The CDR3 DNA is TGTGCCAGCAGTTCACAGGTTCGCGAGCAGTACTTC. This encodes CASSSQVREQYF.

This clonotype came up a few times. This chain joins TRBV7-6 and TRBJ2-3; D gene unclear. The CDR3 runs to 14 residues. The germline CDR1 and CDR2 sequences are SGHVS and FNYEAQ. Trimming shortened V by 7 bases and J by 0 bases, and 11 bases separated the two germline ends. CDR3 region: CASKNSGSTDTQYF. The CDR3 bases are TGTGCCAGCAAGAACTCCGGGAGCACAGATACGCAGTATTTT.

In this sample, this clonotype turned up many times. The gene calls are TRBV2 and TRBJ1-5; TRBD1 agrees at 9 bases. This CDR3 comprises 14 residues. The germline CDR1 and CDR2 sequences are SNHLY and FYNNEI. The V gene end was trimmed by 7 bases and the J gene end by 5 bases; junction bases not matched to a gene: 6. For the CDR3, the DNA is TGTGCCAGCAAACAGGGGGCTAAGGATCAGCCCCAGCATTTT. It specifies CASKQGAKDQPQHF.

This clonotype was counted at least ten times. The genes are TRBV7-2 and TRBJ2-1; TRBD2 agrees at 7 bases. V shed 4 bases and J 7 bases; nucleotides not matched to a gene: 4. Germline CDR1 reads SGHTA; CDR2 reads FQGNSA. This CDR3 is built from 13 residues. CDR3 loop: CASSYSGVNEQFF. CDR3 DNA: TGTGCCAGCAGCTACAGCGGGGTAAATGAGCAGTTCTTC.

This clonotype was counted at least ten times. The chain links TRBV12-3 or TRBV12-4 to TRBJ1-2; 7 bases map to TRBD1. This CDR3 region has 14 residues. Germline trimming cut 3 bases from V and 3 bases from J; bases unmatched to any gene: 4. In nucleotides, the CDR3 is TGTGCCAGCAGTTTGGGAGGGGGCGACTATGGCTACACCTTC. Translated, it gives CASSLGGGDYGYTF.

J is TRBJ1-1 and V is TRBV2, with D maybe TRBD1 (6 bases). The germline V gene has CDR1 SNHLY and CDR2 FYNNEI. Trimming removed 6 bases at V and 7 bases at J, with 15 bases between. The CDR3 length is 13 residues. DNA for the CDR3: TGTGCCAGCAGGGCGGACAGAACTAATGAAGCTTTCTTT. This translates into CASRADRTNEAFF.

This clonotype was observed many times. The chain employs TRBV5-5 and TRBJ1-5; D not certain. The CDR3 length is 16 residues. Germline V gives CDR1 SGHKS, CDR2 YYEKEE (reference sequence). V was pared by 1 base and J by 0 bases, with 11 bases between. The CDR3 here is CASSLSSAYSNQPQHF. CDR3 DNA sequence: TGTGCCAGCAGCTTGAGCTCAGCTTATAGCAATCAGCCCCAGCATTTT.

This clonotype was detected ten times or more. J is TRBJ2-2 and V is TRBV12-3 or TRBV12-4; D ambiguous. The CDR3 extends over 13 amino acids. Between the trimmed V and J ends, which lost 5 bases and 1 base, there was a span of 5 bases. CDR3 amino acids: CASSRRNTGELFF. The CDR3 DNA follows: TGTGCCAGCAGTCGACGGAACACCGGGGAGCTGTTTTTT.

This clonotype has ten or more counts. The chain has TRBV14 and TRBJ1-1; D is ambiguous. The length of the CDR3 is 14 residues. V was shortened by 0 bases and J by 1 base, with 6 bases between the two germline ends. Germline V lookup: CDR1 SGHDN, CDR2 FVKESK. The CDR3 nucleotides are TGTGCCAGCAGCCAAGAGGCTCCGAACACTGAAGCTTTCTTT. Protein sequence: CASSQEAPNTEAFF.